The rows below give T cell receptor beta chains drawn from one sample of a study of control samples from healthy donors and cancer patients. This table comes from immunoSEQ multiplex PCR, and its TCRdb copy is limited to in-frame clones, with some not included. The sample includes roughly 120,000 clones, around 88% of them seen just once. Sequenced: blood. The source is a man aged 35 to 55 in good health. The CDR3 runs from the conserved cysteine through the conserved F or W. Fields, in order: CDR3 DNA, CDR3 protein, clone size, D gene, J gene, V gene. The D gene is left open where the match is weak. Expanded clones are given a class, and other clones once, few, many or no size at all.

cdr3_nt: TGTGCCATCAGTGATGGTCAACTCACAACTAATGAAAAACTGTTTTTT; cdr3_aa: CAISDGQLTTNEKLFF; clone_size: -; d_call: -; j_call: TRBJ1-4; v_call: TRBV10-3
cdr3_nt: TGTGCCAGCAGCTTCGATGGGGTTAGCACAGATACGCAGTATTTT; cdr3_aa: CASSFDGVSTDTQYF; clone_size: -; d_call: -; j_call: TRBJ2-3; v_call: TRBV5-5
cdr3_nt: TGCGCCAGCAGCCTGACAGGGGGTAAGGATAGCAATCAGCCCCAGCATTTT; cdr3_aa: CASSLTGGKDSNQPQHF; clone_size: few; d_call: TRBD1; j_call: TRBJ1-5; v_call: TRBV5-1
cdr3_nt: TGCGCCAGCAGCTCCAAAGCGGGGGGGCCTTATGAGCAGTTCTTC; cdr3_aa: CASSSKAGGPYEQFF; clone_size: -; d_call: TRBD2; j_call: TRBJ2-1; v_call: TRBV5-1
cdr3_nt: TGCGCCAGCTCCGCCGGGACAGGGGCATTCAATGAGCAGTTCTTC; cdr3_aa: CASSAGTGAFNEQFF; clone_size: -; d_call: TRBD1; j_call: TRBJ2-1; v_call: TRBV10-1
cdr3_nt: TGTGCCAGCAGCTACCGGGACAGATATATAAATTCACCCCTCCACTTT; cdr3_aa: CASSYRDRYINSPLHF; clone_size: -; d_call: TRBD1; j_call: TRBJ1-6; v_call: TRBV5-6
cdr3_nt: TGTGCCAGCAGCTTAGTTGGAGCTAGCGGGCGCTCCTACGAGCAGTACTTC; cdr3_aa: CASSLVGASGRSYEQYF; clone_size: -; d_call: TRBD2; j_call: TRBJ2-7; v_call: TRBV11-2
cdr3_nt: TGTGCCAGCAGCCCTAGCGGGGGGGCCTCGGATACGCAGTATTTT; cdr3_aa: CASSPSGGASDTQYF; clone_size: -; d_call: TRBD2; j_call: TRBJ2-3; v_call: TRBV6-4
cdr3_nt: TGCGCCAGCAGCCGGGGGGACGGTTCCTACGAGCAGTACTTC; cdr3_aa: CASSRGDGSYEQYF; clone_size: -; d_call: TRBD2; j_call: TRBJ2-7; v_call: TRBV5-1
cdr3_nt: TGTGCCAGCAGCTTAGGTCTAAGGGCTGAAAATGAAAAACTGTTTTTT; cdr3_aa: CASSLGLRAENEKLFF; clone_size: -; d_call: -; j_call: TRBJ1-4; v_call: TRBV11-3
cdr3_nt: TGTGCCAGCAGTTTGGCGGGGGGGCACCACGAGCAGTACTTC; cdr3_aa: CASSLAGGHHEQYF; clone_size: -; d_call: TRBD2; j_call: TRBJ2-7; v_call: TRBV27
cdr3_nt: TGTGCCACCAGCAAGACAGGGCAACGTCAGCCCCAGCATTTT; cdr3_aa: CATSKTGQRQPQHF; clone_size: -; d_call: TRBD1; j_call: TRBJ1-5; v_call: TRBV24-1
cdr3_nt: TGCGCCAGCAGCTTGGAGGGGAGTAGCGGGGAGCTGTTTTTT; cdr3_aa: CASSLEGSSGELFF; clone_size: -; d_call: -; j_call: TRBJ2-2; v_call: TRBV5-1
cdr3_nt: TGTGCCAGTAGTATGGGCGGGCTCAGCTCCTACGAGCAGTACTTC; cdr3_aa: CASSMGGLSSYEQYF; clone_size: -; d_call: -; j_call: TRBJ2-7; v_call: TRBV19
cdr3_nt: TGTGCCAGCAGCCTCCAGGGATACTCCGCTGAAGCTTTCTTT; cdr3_aa: CASSLQGYSAEAFF; clone_size: -; d_call: -; j_call: TRBJ1-1; v_call: TRBV7-8
cdr3_nt: TGTGCCAGCAGTCCTTTGACAGGTGGCGGTGAAAAACTGTTTTTT; cdr3_aa: CASSPLTGGGEKLFF; clone_size: -; d_call: -; j_call: TRBJ1-4; v_call: TRBV11-2
cdr3_nt: TGTGCCAGCAGCCAAGAGGAGCGGGGGCTTTCCTACGAGCAGTACTTC; cdr3_aa: CASSQEERGLSYEQYF; clone_size: -; d_call: TRBD2; j_call: TRBJ2-7; v_call: TRBV4-2
cdr3_nt: TGTGCCAGCAGCGCGGACGGACTTTTTTACGAGCAGTACTTC; cdr3_aa: CASSADGLFYEQYF; clone_size: -; d_call: -; j_call: TRBJ2-7; v_call: TRBV11-2
cdr3_nt: TGTGCCAGCTTACGGGACCCATCTAATGAAAAACTGTTTTTT; cdr3_aa: CASLRDPSNEKLFF; clone_size: many; d_call: -; j_call: TRBJ1-4; v_call: TRBV2
cdr3_nt: TGTGCCAGCAGCCCTACTTCGGCGGGGATCTCTGGAAACACCATATATTTT; cdr3_aa: CASSPTSAGISGNTIYF; clone_size: -; d_call: -; j_call: TRBJ1-3; v_call: TRBV9
cdr3_nt: TGTGCCAGCAGTAGTAGCGGGGGCTCCCAAGAGACCCAGTACTTC; cdr3_aa: CASSSSGGSQETQYF; clone_size: -; d_call: TRBD2; j_call: TRBJ2-5; v_call: TRBV6-5
cdr3_nt: TGCGCCAGCAGTCGGGGACGGGGGAAAGACTACGAGCAGTACTTC; cdr3_aa: CASSRGRGKDYEQYF; clone_size: -; d_call: -; j_call: TRBJ2-7; v_call: TRBV10-1
cdr3_nt: TGCAGCCTCACTCCCACTAGCGGGGGCCTTGAGCAGTTCTTC; cdr3_aa: CSLTPTSGGLEQFF; clone_size: -; d_call: TRBD2; j_call: TRBJ2-1; v_call: TRBV29-1
cdr3_nt: TGTGCCAGCAGCCAAGATCTAGGGGTGGTGGGGACTGAAGCTTTCTTT; cdr3_aa: CASSQDLGVVGTEAFF; clone_size: few; d_call: -; j_call: TRBJ1-1; v_call: TRBV3-1/TRBV3-2